This T cell receptor beta chain was observed in a study of blood T cells in healthy people across ages. Points from the study as a whole: Naive and antigen-experienced cells were not separated, limiting conclusive comparison. The study found more naive CD4+ cells and higher diversity in long-lived than aged donors. In the absence of known donor CMV status, changes in expanded clonotypes were possibly confounded.

V shed 0 bases and J 6 bases; nucleotides not matched to a gene: 6. The germline CDR1 and CDR2 sequences are SEHNR and FQNEAQ (reference sequence). The CDR3 length is 16 residues. For this clonotype: Its antigen is still unknown.

Together with a sample-barcoded 5' primer, a J-beta primer mix was included in a second PCR lasting about 7 to 11 cycles. TCRdb re-called the 5' RACE reads with MiXCR, one entry per CDR3 protein. The sample shows around 1,000,000 distinct CDR3 sequences, about 23% of them seen only once. The same data also contributed to another study, on T cells of mothers and their children. In that study: Maternal samples each gave over 9.5 million TCR beta CDR3 reads, and child samples roughly 3.3 million each.

V usage is TRBV7-9 and J usage is TRBJ2-3, with 10 bases matching TRBD2. The receptor comes from a girl aged 2 to 9 in good health. Material: blood. CDR3 sequence (DNA): TGTGCCAGCAGCTTAGCACTAGCGGGGAGTGGGGATACGCAGTATTTT. It encodes CASSLALAGSGDTQYF.